A single sample is the source of the 8 T cell receptor beta chains below, sequenced in a study of OX40 agonist ivuxolimab in advanced cancers. TCRdb keeps only in-frame clones here, not all; method: immunoSEQ multiplex PCR. This table has 45,000 to 60,000 clones, around 93% appearing once. The source material was CD4+ or CD8+ T cells sorted from blood, sampled in a trial of the OX40 agonist ivuxolimab. The receptors stem from an adult with an advanced solid tumor such as melanoma, head and neck, liver or kidney cancer.

A note on this clone: At one boundary the junction diverges from the germline segment, which might be a read error. This chain links TRBV11-2 with TRBJ2-1; TRBD2 matches 7 bases. The CDR3 is made up of 11 amino acids. Looked up from germline, CDR1 is SGHAT and CDR2 is FQNNGV. In DNA, the CDR3 is TGTGCCAGCAGCTCCCGGGACGCGGGGGTCTTC. As protein: CASSSRDAGVF.

The chain couples TRBV5-6 to TRBJ1-1; 7 bases agree with TRBD1. CDR3 length: 16 amino acids. The germline V gene has CDR1 SGHDT and CDR2 YYEEEE. J lost 1 base, V lost 2 bases, and 8 bases had no gene match. As DNA, the CDR3 is TGTGCCAGCAGCTTAAAACAGGGGAGTACGAACACTGAAGCTTTCTTT. This codes for CASSLKQGSTNTEAFF.

The genes are TRBV28 and TRBJ2-1; D possibly corresponds to TRBD1 (5 bases). Germline-derived CDR1 and CDR2 are MDHEN and SYDVKM. V lost 5 bases, J lost 0 bases, and 17 bases lay in between. The CDR3 is 17 residues long. In nucleotides, the CDR3 is TGTGCCAGCAGTACCCCGCGACAGCCGGACTCCTACAATGAGCAGTTCTTC. This encodes CASSTPRQPDSYNEQFF.

V and J are TRBV19 and TRBJ1-6; D is perhaps TRBD1 (5 bases). This CDR3 region has 17 residues. V was shortened by 3 bases and J by 7 bases, with 19 bases between the two germline ends. Germline lookup yields CDR1 LNHDA and CDR2 SQIVND (reference sequence). This CDR3 is CASSITPPETANSPLHF. The DNA for the CDR3 is TGTGCCAGTAGTATTACACCCCCGGAGACAGCCAATTCACCCCTCCACTTT.

Worth noting for this clone: Germline is not matched at one junction end, which may reflect a read error. The chain employs TRBV6-1 and TRBJ1-4; D gene uncertain. Per the germline V gene, CDR1 is MNHNS and CDR2 is SASEGT. The CDR3 spans 15 residues. CDR3 in amino acids: CASREGTGRREKLFF. For the CDR3, the DNA is TGTGCCAGCAGAGAAGGAACTGGACGTAGGGAAAAACTGTTTTTT.

The CDR3 reads CASSQEHAASTDTQYF. The CDR3, as DNA: TGCGCCAGCAGCCAAGAACACGCGGCTAGCACAGATACGCAGTATTTT. The chain is built from TRBV4-3 and TRBJ2-3; no firm D call. CDR3 length: 16 residues. Looked up from germline, CDR1 is LGHNA and CDR2 is YSLEER. V was shortened by 0 bases and J by 0 bases, with 10 bases between the two germline ends.

The chain joins TRBV27 to TRBJ2-2; D is undetermined. Germline CDR1 MNHEY, CDR2 SMNVEV (reference sequence). The CDR3 sequence is 14 residues long. Between the trimmed V and J ends, which lost 5 bases and 7 bases, there was a span of 14 bases. CDR3 DNA sequence: TGTGCCAGCAGTCCCTTCGAAGACATCGGGGAGCTGTTTTTT. Amino acid sequence: CASSPFEDIGELFF.

This sequence joins TRBV4-3 and TRBJ2-5, with TRBD1 identical over 8 bases. The length of the CDR3 is 15 residues. Germline trimming cut 4 bases from V and 5 bases from J; bases unmatched to any gene: 9. CDR1 is LGHNA and CDR2 is YSLEER in the germline V gene. The CDR3 DNA follows: TGCGCCAGCAGCCCCGAAGGACAGGGAAGCGAGACCCAGTACTTC. This sequence encodes CASSPEGQGSETQYF.